The 22 T cell receptor beta chains in this list originate from one sample, sequenced in a study of spatial heterogeneity in lung cancer. Whole-study results and caveats: For expanded intratumoral alpha and beta TCRs, counts tracked tumor mutation counts.

Stated time point: sample taken at primary tumor resection. The antigens for these receptors are not known. Using its own MiXCR run on the 5' RACE reads, TCRdb lists one record per CDR3 protein. This table has around 2,000 distinct CDR3 sequences, over 15% appearing once. Sequencing used lung tumor tissue, obtained at surgery. Source of these receptors: a male donor with early-stage non-small cell lung cancer.

This clonotype qualifies as medium-sized. This chain joins TRBV7-2 and TRBJ2-3; D tentatively reads TRBD1 or TRBD2 (5 bases each). The CDR3 has 14 amino acids. The germline V and J ends were trimmed by 5 bases and 4 bases, with 13 bases remaining between them. Germline loops: CDR1 SGHTA, CDR2 FQGNSA. The DNA for the CDR3 is TGTGCCAGCAGCCCATCCCGGGGCCCAGATACGCAGTATTTT. It specifies CASSPSRGPDTQYF.

The chain employs TRBV2 and TRBJ2-7, with a weak D call TRBD1 (6 bases). This CDR3 has 18 amino acids. Germline V CDR1 and CDR2: SNHLY, FYNNEI. Trimming left V 3 bases short and J 0 bases short, with 21 bases between. The DNA for the CDR3 is TGTGCCAGCAGTGAGAATTTCCCAGGGGCCGGGCTCTCCTACGAGCAGTACTTC. The encoded protein is CASSENFPGAGLSYEQYF.

By sample fraction, this clonotype is medium-sized (0.01 to 0.1%). The gene calls are TRBV6-6 and TRBJ2-3; no clear D gene. In germline, CDR1 is MNHNY, CDR2 SVGAGI (reference sequence). This CDR3 is 16 amino acids long. Trimming stripped 0 bases from V and 2 bases from J, with 12 bases between. CDR3 in amino acids: CASSYSSGVITDTQYF. CDR3 nucleotide sequence: TGTGCCAGCAGTTACTCATCTGGGGTTATCACAGATACGCAGTATTTT.

This clonotype is deemed large. The rearrangement joins TRBV2 to TRBJ2-1, with a weak D call TRBD2 (5 bases). The germline V and J ends were trimmed by 5 bases and 7 bases, with 12 bases remaining between them. This CDR3 has 13 amino acids. Germline CDR1 SNHLY, CDR2 FYNNEI. The CDR3 nucleotides read TGTGCCAGCAGTTGGACTGTCGGAAATGAGCAGTTCTTC. It codes for CASSWTVGNEQFF.

A few counts support this clonotype. The CDR3 reads CASRIGTGGAEAFF. DNA of the CDR3: TGTGCCAGCAGAATCGGGACAGGGGGTGCTGAAGCTTTCTTT. The chain joins TRBV3-1 to TRBJ1-1; 11 nucleotides match TRBD1. The V gene end was trimmed by 6 bases and the J gene end by 6 bases; junction bases not matched to a gene: 6. The germline V gene encodes CDR1 LGHDT and CDR2 YNNKEL (reference sequence). The CDR3 is 14 amino acids. Using reference TRBV3-1 and TRBJ1-1 for the parts outside the CDR3, the full variable domain is DTAVSQTPKYLVTQMGNDKSIKCEQNLGHDTMYWYKQDSKKFLKIMFSYNNKELIINETVPNRFSPKSPDKAHLNLHINSLELGDSAVYFCASRIGTGGAEAFFGQGTRLTVV.

By share, this clonotype ranks as medium-sized. V gene TRBV27 combines with J gene TRBJ2-2, with 9 positions matching TRBD1. The CDR3 runs to 14 residues. The trim removed 6 bases at V and 6 bases at J, leaving 5 bases unmatched. CDR1 and CDR2 (germline): MNHEY, SMNVEV (reference sequence). CDR3 DNA: TGTGCCAGCAGAACGGACAGGGGCGCCGGGGAGCTGTTTTTT. Protein sequence: CASRTDRGAGELFF.

This clonotype rates as medium-sized. The chain uses TRBV6-2 or TRBV6-3 and TRBJ1-2; weak D call: TRBD1 (6 bases). This CDR3 region has 14 residues. Germline CDR1 reads MNHEY; CDR2 reads SVGEGT. Trimming shortened V by 6 bases and J by 5 bases, and 16 bases separated the two germline ends. The CDR3 loop reads CASRLDSNLYGYTF. The CDR3 DNA sequence: TGTGCCAGCAGACTGGACAGCAACCTTTATGGCTACACCTTC.

This clonotype ranks as large (0.1 to 1%). The chain combines TRBV6-5 with TRBJ2-1, with TRBD2 identical over 7 bases. V shed 7 bases, J shed 0 bases, and the junction held 15 bases outside the gene matches. Germline CDR1 is MNHEY and CDR2 is SVGAGI. The CDR3 has 18 amino acids. The CDR3 loop reads CASNRAGVMTSSYNEQFF. The CDR3 nucleotides are TGTGCCAGCAACCGGGCGGGAGTAATGACTAGCTCCTACAATGAGCAGTTCTTC.

By sample share, this clonotype is medium-sized. One end of the junction does not line up with germline, which may come from a read error. The chain combines TRBV28 with TRBJ1-5; no clear D. The germline CDR1 and CDR2 sequences are MDHEN and SYDVKM. This CDR3 contains 15 residues. The DNA of the CDR3 is TGTGCCAGCAGGCCGACACTTTATAGCAATCAGCCCCAGCTTTTT. It codes for CASRPTLYSNQPQLF.

The chain is built from TRBV20-1 and TRBJ2-5, with 11 nucleotides matching TRBD2. The V segment lost 5 bases and the J segment 4 bases; nucleotides outside the gene matches: 12. The CDR3 runs to 16 residues. The germline gives CDR1 DFQATT, CDR2 SNEGSKA (reference sequence). The CDR3 DNA follows: TGCAGTGCTGGCGATTTAGCGGGAGGGACGAGAGAGACCCAGTACTTC. Translating gives CSAGDLAGGTRETQYF.

Many counts were recorded for this clonotype. The chain links TRBV10-3 to TRBJ2-3; TRBD2 aligns across 10 bases. Germline values: CDR1 ENHRY, CDR2 SYGVKD. V shed 6 bases and J 4 bases; nucleotides not matched to a gene: 10. The CDR3 sequence is 16 residues long. Here the CDR3 reads CAIRPTLLAGADTQYF. The DNA for the CDR3 is TGTGCCATCAGACCTACCCTGCTAGCGGGAGCAGATACGCAGTATTTT.

V usage is TRBV20-1 and J usage is TRBJ2-2, with 8 bases fitting TRBD2. Looked up from germline, CDR1 is DFQATT and CDR2 is SNEGSKA (reference sequence). V trimming: 3 bases; J trimming: 1 base; junction bases outside the gene matches: 7. The CDR3 has 16 residues. Here the CDR3 reads CSARNPLAENTGELFF. CDR3 DNA sequence: TGCAGTGCTAGGAACCCACTAGCGGAGAACACCGGGGAGCTGTTTTTT.

This clonotype is termed large (0.1 to 1%). The chain has TRBV6-5 and TRBJ1-1; D remains unclear. This CDR3 is built from 17 residues. CDR1 is MNHEY, CDR2 SVGAGI, per germline. V was shortened by 2 bases and J by 8 bases, with 24 bases between the two germline ends. The CDR3 here is CASSYLSFATLAVEAFF. In nucleotides, the CDR3 is TGTGCCAGCAGTTACCTTAGTTTCGCCACCTTAGCGGTCGAAGCTTTCTTT.

By frequency in the sample, this clonotype is medium-sized. The chain carries TRBV3-1 and TRBJ2-1; D might be TRBD2 (6 bases). The germline gives CDR1 LGHDT, CDR2 YNNKEL (reference sequence). The CDR3 contains 14 residues. V was pared by 4 bases and J by 1 base, with 8 bases between. CDR3 sequence (DNA): TGTGCCAGCAGCCGGGGAGGTTCCTACAATGAGCAGTTCTTC. Translation: CASSRGGSYNEQFF.

This clonotype is labeled hyperexpanded. The chain joins TRBV9 to TRBJ2-2, with D tentatively TRBD1 (5 bases). The V and J ends lost 2 bases and 1 base respectively, with 6 bases between them. In germline, CDR1 is SGDLS, CDR2 YYNGEE. This CDR3 has 14 residues. CDR3 in DNA: TGTGCCAGCAGCGTTGGACAGAACACCGGGGAGCTGTTTTTT. Residues: CASSVGQNTGELFF. The variable domain in full, with the rest retrieved from reference TRBV9 and TRBJ2-2, is DSGVTQTPKHLITATGQRVTLRCSPRSGDLSVYWYQQSLDQGLQFLIQYYNGEERAKGNILERFSAQQFPDLHSELNLSSLELGDSALYFCASSVGQNTGELFFGEGSRLTVL.

This clonotype is deemed large. The rearrangement uses TRBV18 and TRBJ2-1; D possibly corresponds to TRBD1 (6 bases). The germline CDR1 and CDR2 sequences are KGHSH and LQKENI. The V end lost 2 bases, the J end lost 4 bases, and 6 bases lay between the germline ends. CDR3 length: 13 residues. Written as DNA, the CDR3 is TGTGCCAGCTCACCAACAGGGTACAATGAGCAGTTCTTC. It codes for CASSPTGYNEQFF.

V is TRBV12-3 or TRBV12-4 and J is TRBJ2-1, with 12 bases fitting TRBD2. After removal of 2 bases from V and 3 bases from J, the junction contained 2 bases not matched to a gene. The CDR3 is made up of 16 amino acids. CDR3 in amino acids: CASSLLAGGGYNEQFF. Written as DNA, the CDR3 is TGTGCCAGCAGTTTACTAGCGGGAGGGGGCTACAATGAGCAGTTCTTC.

In its sample, this clonotype is medium-sized. The J gene is TRBJ2-1, the V gene TRBV20-1; no firm D call. Trimming removed 0 bases from V and 2 bases from J, with 5 bases in between. This CDR3 contains 13 residues. Germline CDR1 is DFQATT and CDR2 is SNEGSKA (reference sequence). The CDR3 here is CSARDLPYNEQFF. Here the CDR3 DNA reads TGCAGTGCTAGAGATCTCCCCTACAATGAGCAGTTCTTC.

The chain is built from TRBV29-1 and TRBJ1-5, with D perhaps TRBD1 (5 bases). The CDR3 runs 13 residues. V lost 7 bases and J lost 9, with 19 bases in between. Germline assignment: CDR1 SQVTM and CDR2 ANQGSEA. This CDR3 reads CSATRGSSGPQHF. In DNA, the CDR3 is TGCAGCGCCACCCGGGGGTCCTCTGGGCCCCAGCATTTT.

On this clonotype: One junction end disagrees with the germline gene, perhaps due to a read error. This chain links TRBV7-3 with TRBJ2-1; D remains ambiguous. Per the germline V gene, CDR1 is SGHTA and CDR2 is FQGTGA. The CDR3 totals 13 residues. CDR3 in amino acids: CASSTVQIDEQFF. The CDR3 bases are TGTGCCAGCAGCACCGTCCAGATAGATGAACAGTTCTTC.

This clonotype was detected many times. The chain joins TRBV14 to TRBJ1-4; no firm D call. Deletions cut 4 bases from V and 5 bases from J, with 14 bases between. This CDR3 is built from 15 residues. CDR1 SGHDN and CDR2 FVKESK come from the germline V gene. CDR3 nucleotide sequence: TGTGCCAGCAGCCTTTTTGCGGGGAAGAATGAAAAACTGTTTTTT. Its translation is CASSLFAGKNEKLFF.

This clonotype is judged medium-sized. J is TRBJ2-2 and V is TRBV5-5, with D perhaps matching TRBD2 (6 bases). CDR1 is SGHKS and CDR2 is YYEKEE in the germline V gene (reference sequence). The CDR3 runs to 16 residues. The V gene lost 3 bases and the J gene lost 3 bases, with 15 bases spanning the gap. The CDR3: CASSSRGGADTGELFF. The DNA for the CDR3 is TGTGCCAGCAGCTCTCGGGGCGGGGCCGACACCGGGGAGCTGTTTTTT.